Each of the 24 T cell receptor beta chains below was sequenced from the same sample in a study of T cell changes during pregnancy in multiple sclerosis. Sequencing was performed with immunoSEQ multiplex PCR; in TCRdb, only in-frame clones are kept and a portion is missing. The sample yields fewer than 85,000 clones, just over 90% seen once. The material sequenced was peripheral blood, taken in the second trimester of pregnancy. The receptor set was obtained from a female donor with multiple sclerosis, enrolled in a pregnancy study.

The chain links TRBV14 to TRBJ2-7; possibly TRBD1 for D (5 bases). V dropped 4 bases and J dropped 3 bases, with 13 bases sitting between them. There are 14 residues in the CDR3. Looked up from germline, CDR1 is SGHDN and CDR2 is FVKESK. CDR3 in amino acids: CASSPQGANYEQYF. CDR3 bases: TGTGCCAGCAGCCCCCAAGGGGCCAACTACGAGCAGTACTTC.

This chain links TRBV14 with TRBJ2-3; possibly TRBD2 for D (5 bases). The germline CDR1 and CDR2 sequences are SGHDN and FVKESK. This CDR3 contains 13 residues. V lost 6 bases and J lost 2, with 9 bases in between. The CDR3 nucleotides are TGTGCCAGCAGAGAGGGATACACAGATACGCAGTATTTT. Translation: CASREGYTDTQYF.

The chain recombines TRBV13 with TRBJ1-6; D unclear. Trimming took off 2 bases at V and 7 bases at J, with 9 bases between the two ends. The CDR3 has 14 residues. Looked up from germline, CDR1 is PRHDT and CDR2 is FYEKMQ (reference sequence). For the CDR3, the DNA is TGTGCCAGCAGCTTACAAACAGAGAATTCACCCCTCCACTTT. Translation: CASSLQTENSPLHF. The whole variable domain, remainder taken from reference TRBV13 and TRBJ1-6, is AAGVIQSPRHLIKEKRETATLKCYPIPRHDTVYWYQQGPGQDPQFLISFYEKMQSDKGSIPDRFSAQQFSDYHSELNMSSLELGDSALYFCASSLQTENSPLHFGNGTRLTVT.

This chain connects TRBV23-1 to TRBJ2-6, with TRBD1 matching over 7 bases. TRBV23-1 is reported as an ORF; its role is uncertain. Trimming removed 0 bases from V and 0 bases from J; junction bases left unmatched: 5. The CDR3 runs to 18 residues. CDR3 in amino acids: CASSQSGQKSSGANVLTF. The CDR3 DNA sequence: TGCGCCAGCAGTCAATCGGGACAGAAAAGCTCTGGGGCCAACGTCCTGACTTTC.

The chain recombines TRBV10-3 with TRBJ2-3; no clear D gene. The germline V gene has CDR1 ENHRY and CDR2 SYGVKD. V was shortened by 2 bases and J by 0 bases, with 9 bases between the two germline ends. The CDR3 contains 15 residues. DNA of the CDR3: TGTGCCATCAGTGAGAGCGATACTAGCACAGATACGCAGTATTTT. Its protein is CAISESDTSTDTQYF.

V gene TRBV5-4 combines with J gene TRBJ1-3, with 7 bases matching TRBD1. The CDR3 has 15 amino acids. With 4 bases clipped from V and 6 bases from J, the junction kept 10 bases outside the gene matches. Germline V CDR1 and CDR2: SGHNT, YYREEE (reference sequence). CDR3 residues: CASSDRQGLLNTIYF. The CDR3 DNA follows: TGTGCCAGCAGCGACAGACAGGGACTTTTAAACACCATATATTTT.

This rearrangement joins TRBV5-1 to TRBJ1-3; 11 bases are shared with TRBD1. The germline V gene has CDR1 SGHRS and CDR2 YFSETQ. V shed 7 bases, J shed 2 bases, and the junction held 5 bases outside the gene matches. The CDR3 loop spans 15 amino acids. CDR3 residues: CASAGTGGPGNTIYF. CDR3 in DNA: TGCGCCAGCGCTGGGACAGGGGGACCTGGAAACACCATATATTTT.

The CDR3: CASSPWGREAEAFF. CDR3 nucleotide sequence: TGTGCCAGCAGTCCCTGGGGACGGGAGGCTGAAGCTTTCTTT. This chain uses TRBV27 with TRBJ1-1, with a possible D match to TRBD1 (5 bases). The CDR3 is 14 residues long. Per the germline V gene, CDR1 is MNHEY and CDR2 is SMNVEV (reference sequence). V was cut by 5 bases and J by 6 bases, with 16 bases left in between.

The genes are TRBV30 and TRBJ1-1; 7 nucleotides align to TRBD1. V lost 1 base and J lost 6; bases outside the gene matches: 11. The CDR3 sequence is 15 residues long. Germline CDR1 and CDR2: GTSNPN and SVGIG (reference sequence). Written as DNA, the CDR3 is TGTGCCTGGAGTGAACCCCCGACAGGGCGGGCTGAAGCTTTCTTT. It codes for CAWSEPPTGRAEAFF.

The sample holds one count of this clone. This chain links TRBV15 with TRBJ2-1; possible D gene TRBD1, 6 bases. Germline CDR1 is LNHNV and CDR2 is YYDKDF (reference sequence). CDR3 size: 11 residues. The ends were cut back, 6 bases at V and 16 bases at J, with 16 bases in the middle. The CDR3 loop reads CATRSRDISFF. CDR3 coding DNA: TGTGCCACCAGATCTCGGGACATTAGTTTCTTC. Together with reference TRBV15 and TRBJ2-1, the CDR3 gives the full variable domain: DAMVIQNPRYQVTQFGKPVTLSCSQTLNHNVMYWYQQKSSQAPKLLFHYYDKDFNNEADTPDNFQSRRPNTSFCFLDIRSPGLGDTAMYLCATRSRDISFFGPGTRLTVL.

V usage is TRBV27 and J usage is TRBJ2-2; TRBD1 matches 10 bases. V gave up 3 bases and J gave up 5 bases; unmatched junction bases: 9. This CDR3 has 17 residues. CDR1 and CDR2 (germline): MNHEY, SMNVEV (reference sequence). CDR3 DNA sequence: TGTGCCAGCAGTTTTGGTGGGGGACAGGGGACTACCGGGGAGCTGTTTTTT. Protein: CASSFGGGQGTTGELFF.

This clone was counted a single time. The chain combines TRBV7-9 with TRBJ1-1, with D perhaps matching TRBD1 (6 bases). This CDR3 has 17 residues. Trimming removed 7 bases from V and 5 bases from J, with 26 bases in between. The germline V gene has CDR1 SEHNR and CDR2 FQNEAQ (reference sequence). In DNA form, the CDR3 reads TGTGCCAGCAACCGACGGGCAGGGGTCAGGCCTCAAACTGAAGCTTTCTTT. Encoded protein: CASNRRAGVRPQTEAFF.

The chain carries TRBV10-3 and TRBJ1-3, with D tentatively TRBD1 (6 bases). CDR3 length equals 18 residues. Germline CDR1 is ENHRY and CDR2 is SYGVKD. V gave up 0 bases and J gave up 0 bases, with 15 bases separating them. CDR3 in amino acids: CAISESPTGPDSGNTIYF. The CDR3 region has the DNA TGTGCCATCAGTGAGTCTCCGACAGGTCCTGACTCTGGAAACACCATATATTTT.

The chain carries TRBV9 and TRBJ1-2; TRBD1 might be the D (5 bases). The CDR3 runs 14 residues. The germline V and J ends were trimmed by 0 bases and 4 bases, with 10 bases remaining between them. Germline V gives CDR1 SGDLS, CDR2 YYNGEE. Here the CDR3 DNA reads TGTGCCAGCAGCGTAGGGGGGGGATTCTATGGCTACACCTTC. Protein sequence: CASSVGGGFYGYTF.

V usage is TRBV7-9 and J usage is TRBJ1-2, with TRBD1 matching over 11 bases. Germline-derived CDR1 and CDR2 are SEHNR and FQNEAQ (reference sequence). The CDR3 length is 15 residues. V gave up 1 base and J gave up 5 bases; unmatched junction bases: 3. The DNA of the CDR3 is TGTGCCAGCAGCTTAGGGACAGGGGGCGTATATGGCTACACCTTC. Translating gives CASSLGTGGVYGYTF.

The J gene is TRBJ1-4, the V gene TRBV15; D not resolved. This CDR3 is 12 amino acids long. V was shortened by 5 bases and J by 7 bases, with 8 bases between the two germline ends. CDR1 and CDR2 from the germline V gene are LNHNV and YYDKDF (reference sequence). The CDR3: CATSGTVEKLFF. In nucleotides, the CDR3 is TGTGCCACCAGCGGAACAGTTGAAAAACTGTTTTTT.

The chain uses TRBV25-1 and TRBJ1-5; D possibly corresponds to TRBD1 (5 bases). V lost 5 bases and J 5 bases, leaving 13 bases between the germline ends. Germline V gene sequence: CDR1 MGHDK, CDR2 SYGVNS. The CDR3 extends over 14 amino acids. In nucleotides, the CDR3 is TGTGCCAGCAGTAGTGCGGGGCTGTATCAGCCCCAGCATTTT. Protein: CASSSAGLYQPQHF.

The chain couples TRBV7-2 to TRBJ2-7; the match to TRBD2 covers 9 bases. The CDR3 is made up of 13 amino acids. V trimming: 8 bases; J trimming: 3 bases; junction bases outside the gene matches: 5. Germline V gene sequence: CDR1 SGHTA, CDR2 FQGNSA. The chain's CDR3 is CASCRLADYEQYF. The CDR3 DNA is TGTGCCAGCTGCAGACTAGCGGACTACGAGCAGTACTTC.

The CDR3: CASSSTTGGYYGYTF. CDR3 bases: TGTGCCAGCAGTTCCACGACAGGGGGCTACTATGGCTACACCTTC. The V call is TRBV6-5, the J call TRBJ1-2, with 10 positions matching TRBD1. Germline CDR1 MNHEY, CDR2 SVGAGI. This CDR3 region has 15 residues. The V segment lost 4 bases and the J segment 3 bases; nucleotides outside the gene matches: 5.

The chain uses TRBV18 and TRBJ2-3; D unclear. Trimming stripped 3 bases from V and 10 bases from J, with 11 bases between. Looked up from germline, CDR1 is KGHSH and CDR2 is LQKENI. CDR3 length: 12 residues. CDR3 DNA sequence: TGTGCCAGCTCACCCCACCGCCGCGCGCAGTATTTT. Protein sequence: CASSPHRRAQYF. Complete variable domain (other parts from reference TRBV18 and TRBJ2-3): NAGVMQNPRHLVRRRGQEARLRCSPMKGHSHVYWYRQLPEEGLKFMVYLQKENIIDESGMPKERFSAEFPKEGPSILRIQQVVRGDSAAYFCASSPHRRAQYFGPGTRLTVL.

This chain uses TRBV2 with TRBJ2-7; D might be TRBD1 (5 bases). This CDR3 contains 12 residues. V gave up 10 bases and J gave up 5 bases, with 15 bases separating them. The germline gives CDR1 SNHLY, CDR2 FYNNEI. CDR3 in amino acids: CATLTALDEQYF. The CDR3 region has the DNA TGTGCCACCCTGACAGCGCTCGACGAGCAGTACTTC.

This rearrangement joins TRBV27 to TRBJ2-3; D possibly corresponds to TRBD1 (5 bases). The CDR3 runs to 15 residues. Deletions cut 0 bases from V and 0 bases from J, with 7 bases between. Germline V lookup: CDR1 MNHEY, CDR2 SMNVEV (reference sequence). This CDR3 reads CASSLSSGSTDTQYF. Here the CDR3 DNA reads TGTGCCAGCAGTTTATCGTCAGGGAGCACAGATACGCAGTATTTT.

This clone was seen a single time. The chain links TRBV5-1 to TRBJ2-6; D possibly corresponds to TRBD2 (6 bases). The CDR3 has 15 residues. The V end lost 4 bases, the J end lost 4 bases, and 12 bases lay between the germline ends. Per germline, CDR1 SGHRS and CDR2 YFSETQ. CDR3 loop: CASSPRGVGANVLTF. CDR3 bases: TGCGCCAGCAGCCCGCGGGGAGTGGGGGCCAACGTCCTGACTTTC.

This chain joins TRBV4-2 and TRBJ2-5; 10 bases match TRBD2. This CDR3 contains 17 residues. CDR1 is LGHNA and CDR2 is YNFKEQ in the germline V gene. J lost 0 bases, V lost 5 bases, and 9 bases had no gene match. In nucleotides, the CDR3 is TGTGCCAGCAGCGGCCGAGGAACTAGCGGGGACCAAGAGACCCAGTACTTC. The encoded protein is CASSGRGTSGDQETQYF.